This T cell receptor beta chain was sequenced during a study of a mutant IDH1 vaccine in newly diagnosed glioma. As for the study in general: Treated patients had a mean age of approximately 40 years and an approximately 62% male, approximately 38% female split.

The repertoire was sequenced with immunoSEQ multiplex PCR; TCRdb's copy has only in-frame clones and lacks some. Altogether 60,000 or so clones are present, roughly 81% being singletons, with the ten largest covering approximately 4%. Time point noted: week 23, last vaccination. The vaccine gave 300 ug of a 20-mer mutant IDH1 peptide subcutaneously per dose. This clone came up a few times. The antigen remains undetermined. The receptor's source is a man under 40 with glioma. The sample was PBMCs, taken from a glioma patient whose treatment included an IDH1 peptide vaccine.

The CDR3 region is CASSQQGADGQPQHF. The CDR3 coding sequence is TGCGCCAGCAGCCAGCAGGGGGCAGATGGTCAGCCCCAGCATTTT. This chain connects TRBV5-1 to TRBJ1-5; 8 nucleotides match TRBD1. The length of the CDR3 is 15 residues. After removal of 4 bases from V and 6 bases from J, the junction contained 9 bases not matched to a gene. Per the germline V gene, CDR1 is SGHRS and CDR2 is YFSETQ.